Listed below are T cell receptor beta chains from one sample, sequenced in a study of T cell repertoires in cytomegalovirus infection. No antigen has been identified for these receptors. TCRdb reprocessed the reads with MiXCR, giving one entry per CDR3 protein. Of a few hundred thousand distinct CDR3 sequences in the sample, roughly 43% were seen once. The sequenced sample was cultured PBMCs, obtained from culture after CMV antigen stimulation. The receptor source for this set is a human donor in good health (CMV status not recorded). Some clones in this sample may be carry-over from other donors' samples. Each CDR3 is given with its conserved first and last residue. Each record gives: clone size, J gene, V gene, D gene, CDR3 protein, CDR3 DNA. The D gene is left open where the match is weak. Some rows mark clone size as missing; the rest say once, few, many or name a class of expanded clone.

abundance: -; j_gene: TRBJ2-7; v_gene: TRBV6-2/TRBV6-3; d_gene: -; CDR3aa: CASSYVVRRGLPSWGYEQYF; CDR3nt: TGTGCCAGCAGTTACGTAGTCCGTCGTGGGTTGCCTAGCTGGGGCTACGAGCAGTACTTC
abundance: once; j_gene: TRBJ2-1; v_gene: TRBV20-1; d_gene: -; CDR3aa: CSARPRVDEQFF; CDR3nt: TGCAGTGCTAGACCCAGGGTCGATGAGCAGTTCTTC
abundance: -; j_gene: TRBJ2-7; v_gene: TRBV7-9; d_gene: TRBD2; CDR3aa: CASSPTGDYHEQYF; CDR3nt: TGTGCCAGCAGTCCGACCGGGGACTATCACGAGCAGTACTTC
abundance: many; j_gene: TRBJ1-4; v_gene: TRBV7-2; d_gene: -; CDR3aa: CASSLQGSTNEKLFF; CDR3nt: TGTGCCAGCAGCCTACAGGGAAGCACTAATGAAAAACTGTTTTTT
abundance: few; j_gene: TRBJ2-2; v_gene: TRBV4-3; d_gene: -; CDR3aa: CASSQVPPKLNTGELFF; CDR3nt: TGCGCCAGCAGCCAAGTCCCCCCAAAACTAAACACCGGGGAGCTGTTTTTT
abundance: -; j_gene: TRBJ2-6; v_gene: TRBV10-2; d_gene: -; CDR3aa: CASSSRVGRLANVLTF; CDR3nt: TGCGCCAGCAGCTCTCGGGTTGGCCGCCTGGCCAACGTCCTGACTTTC
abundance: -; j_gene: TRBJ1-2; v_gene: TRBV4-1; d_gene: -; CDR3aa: CASSQSTGGVGYTF; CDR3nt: TGCGCCAGCAGCCAAAGCACTGGGGGGGTTGGCTACACCTTC
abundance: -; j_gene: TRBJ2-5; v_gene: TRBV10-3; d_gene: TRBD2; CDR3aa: CAISDGLAGGETQYF; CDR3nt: TGTGCCATCAGTGACGGACTAGCGGGAGGGGAGACCCAGTACTTC
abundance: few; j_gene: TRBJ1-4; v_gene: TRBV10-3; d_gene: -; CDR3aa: CAIRDALDGTNEKLFF; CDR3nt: TGTGCCATCAGGGACGCACTGGACGGAACTAATGAAAAACTGTTTTTT
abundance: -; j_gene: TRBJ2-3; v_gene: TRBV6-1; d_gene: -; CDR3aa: CASTRSGWGGDTQYF; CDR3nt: TGTGCCAGCACTCGGTCAGGGTGGGGAGGAGATACGCAGTATTTT
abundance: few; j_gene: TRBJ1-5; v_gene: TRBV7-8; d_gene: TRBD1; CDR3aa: CASSLISMRLGQGDQPQHF; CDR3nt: TGTGCCAGCAGCTTAATTTCGATGCGTTTGGGACAGGGTGATCAGCCCCAGCATTTT
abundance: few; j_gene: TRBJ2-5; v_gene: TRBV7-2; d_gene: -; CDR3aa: CASSLAYGLLYF; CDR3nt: TGTGCCAGCAGCTTAGCTTATGGGCTTCTGTACTTC
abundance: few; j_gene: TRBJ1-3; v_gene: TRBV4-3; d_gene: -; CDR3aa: CASSQGSEIGNTIYF; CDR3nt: TGCGCCAGCAGCCAAGGGTCCGAAATTGGAAACACCATATATTTT
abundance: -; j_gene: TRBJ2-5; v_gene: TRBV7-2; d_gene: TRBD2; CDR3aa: CASSGASGGAKTQYF; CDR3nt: TGTGCCAGCAGCGGCGCTAGCGGGGGGGCAAAGACCCAGTACTTC
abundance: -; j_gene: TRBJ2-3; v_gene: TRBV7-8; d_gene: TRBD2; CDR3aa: CASLRLAGIDTQYF; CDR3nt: TGTGCCAGTCTAAGACTAGCGGGGATAGATACGCAGTATTTT
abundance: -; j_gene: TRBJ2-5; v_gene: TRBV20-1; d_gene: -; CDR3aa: CSAREGGQPQETQYF; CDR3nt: TGCAGTGCTAGAGAAGGCGGACAGCCCCAAGAGACCCAGTACTTC
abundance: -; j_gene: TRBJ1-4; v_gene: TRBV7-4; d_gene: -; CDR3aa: CASSLFGTTNEKLFF; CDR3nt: TGTGCCAGCAGCTTGTTTGGGACAACTAATGAAAAACTGTTTTTT
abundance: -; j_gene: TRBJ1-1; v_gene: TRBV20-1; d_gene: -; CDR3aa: CSARRGYRGTEAFF; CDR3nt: TGCAGTGCTAGGAGGGGGTATCGCGGCACTGAAGCTTTCTTT
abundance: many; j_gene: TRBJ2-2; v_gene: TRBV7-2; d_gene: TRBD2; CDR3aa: CASSLLGSGGDANTGELFF; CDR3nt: TGTGCCAGCAGCTTATTGGGTAGCGGGGGTGACGCGAACACCGGGGAGCTGTTTTTT
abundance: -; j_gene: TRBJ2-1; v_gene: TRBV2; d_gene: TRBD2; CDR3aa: CASRLLAGGGEQFF; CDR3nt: TGTGCCAGCAGGCTGCTAGCGGGAGGGGGTGAGCAGTTCTTC
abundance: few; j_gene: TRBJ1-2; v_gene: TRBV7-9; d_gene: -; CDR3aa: CASSSAGPNVNYGYTF; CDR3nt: TGTGCCAGCAGCTCCGCAGGTCCAAACGTAAACTATGGCTACACCTTC
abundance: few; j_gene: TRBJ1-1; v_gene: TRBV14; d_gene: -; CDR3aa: CASSQGGSTEAFF; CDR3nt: TGTGCCAGCAGCCAGGGGGGTTCGACTGAAGCTTTCTTT
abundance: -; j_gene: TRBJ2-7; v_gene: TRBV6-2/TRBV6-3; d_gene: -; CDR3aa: CASSPPLSYEQYF; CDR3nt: TGTGCCAGCAGTCCCCCTCTCTCCTACGAGCAGTACTTC
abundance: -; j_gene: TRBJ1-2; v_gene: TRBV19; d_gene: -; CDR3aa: CASSISGANYGYTF; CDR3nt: TGTGCCAGTAGTATCTCTGGGGCTAACTATGGCTACACCTTC
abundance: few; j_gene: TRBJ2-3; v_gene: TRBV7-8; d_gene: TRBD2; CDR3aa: CASSGGGRADTQYF; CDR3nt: TGTGCCAGCAGCGGGGGAGGGAGGGCAGATACGCAGTATTTT
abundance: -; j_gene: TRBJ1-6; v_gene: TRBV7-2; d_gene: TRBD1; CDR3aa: CASSVRDRAHSPLHF; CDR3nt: TGTGCCAGCAGCGTCCGGGACAGGGCACATTCACCCCTCCACTTT
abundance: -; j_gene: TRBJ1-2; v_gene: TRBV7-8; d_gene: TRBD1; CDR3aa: CASSQGMNYGYTF; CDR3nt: TGTGCCAGCTCACAGGGGATGAACTATGGCTACACCTTC
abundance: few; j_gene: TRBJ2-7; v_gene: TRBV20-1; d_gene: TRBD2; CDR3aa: CSGLAGGAVVYEQYF; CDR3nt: TGCAGTGGTCTAGCGGGAGGGGCCGTGGTTTACGAGCAGTACTTC
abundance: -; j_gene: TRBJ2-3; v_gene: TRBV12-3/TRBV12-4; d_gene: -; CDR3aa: CASSVDFGTQYF; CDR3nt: TGTGCCAGCAGTGTGGACTTTGGGACGCAGTATTTT
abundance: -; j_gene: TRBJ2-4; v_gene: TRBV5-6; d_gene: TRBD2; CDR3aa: CASSSRKRLAGIRDIQYF; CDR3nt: TGTGCCAGCAGCTCGAGGAAAAGGCTAGCGGGGATACGGGACATTCAGTACTTC
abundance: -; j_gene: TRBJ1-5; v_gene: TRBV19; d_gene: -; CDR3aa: CASSITRDQPQHF; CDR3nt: TGTGCCAGTAGTATAACCAGGGACCAGCCCCAGCATTTT
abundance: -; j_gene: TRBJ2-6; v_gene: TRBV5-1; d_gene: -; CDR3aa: CASSLARTGLESGANVLTF; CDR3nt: TGCGCCAGCAGCTTGGCCCGAACAGGGTTGGAGTCAGGGGCCAACGTCCTGACTTTC
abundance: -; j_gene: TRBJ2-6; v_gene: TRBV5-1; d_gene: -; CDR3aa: CASSLANSGANVLTF; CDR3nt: TGCGCCAGCAGCCTCGCGAACTCTGGGGCCAACGTCCTGACTTTC
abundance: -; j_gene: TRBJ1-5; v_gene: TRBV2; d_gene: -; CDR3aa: CASSEWQGNQPQHF; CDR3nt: TGTGCCAGCAGTGAGTGGCAGGGCAATCAGCCCCAGCATTTT
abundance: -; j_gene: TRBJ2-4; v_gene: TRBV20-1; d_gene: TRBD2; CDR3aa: CSATGLAENIQYF; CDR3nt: TGCAGTGCTACGGGACTAGCGGAAAACATTCAGTACTTC
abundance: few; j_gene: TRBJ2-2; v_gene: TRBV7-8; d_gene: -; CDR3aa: CASSLALIGGTTGELFF; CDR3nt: TGTGCCAGCAGCTTAGCTTTGATAGGGGGAACCACCGGGGAGCTGTTTTTT
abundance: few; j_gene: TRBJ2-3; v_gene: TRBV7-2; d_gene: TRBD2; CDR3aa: CASSLGLAGANPTDTQYF; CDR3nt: TGTGCCAGCAGCCTGGGACTAGCGGGGGCGAACCCCACAGATACGCAGTATTTT
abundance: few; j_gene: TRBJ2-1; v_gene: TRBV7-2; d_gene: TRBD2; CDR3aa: CASSLVAERGREEQFF; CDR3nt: TGTGCCAGCAGCTTAGTCGCTGAGCGGGGGCGAGAAGAGCAGTTCTTC
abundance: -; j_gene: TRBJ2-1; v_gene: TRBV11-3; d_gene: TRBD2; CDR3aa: CASSRTSRYNEQFF; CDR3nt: TGTGCCAGCAGCCGGACTAGCAGATACAATGAGCAGTTCTTC
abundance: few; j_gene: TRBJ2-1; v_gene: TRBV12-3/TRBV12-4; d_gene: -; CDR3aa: CASSFGESYNEQFF; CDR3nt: TGTGCCAGCAGTTTTGGCGAGTCCTACAATGAGCAGTTCTTC
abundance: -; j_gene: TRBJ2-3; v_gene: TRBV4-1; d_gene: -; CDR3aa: CASSQGWERGDTQYF; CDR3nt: TGCGCCAGCAGCCAAGGTTGGGAGCGCGGAGATACGCAGTATTTT
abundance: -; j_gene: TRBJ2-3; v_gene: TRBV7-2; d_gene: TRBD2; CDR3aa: CASTLRGGGGSTDTQYF; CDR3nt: TGTGCCAGCACCCTTCGGGGCGGCGGGGGAAGCACAGATACGCAGTATTTT
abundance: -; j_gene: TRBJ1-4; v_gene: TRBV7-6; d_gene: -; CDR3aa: CASSPGVSWGNEKLFF; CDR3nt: TGTGCCAGCAGCCCCGGCGTGTCCTGGGGTAATGAAAAACTGTTTTTT
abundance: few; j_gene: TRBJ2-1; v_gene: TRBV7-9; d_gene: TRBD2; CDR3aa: CASSLEGLGLARAHNEQFF; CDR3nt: TGTGCCAGCAGCTTAGAGGGTTTGGGACTAGCCAGGGCCCACAATGAGCAGTTCTTC
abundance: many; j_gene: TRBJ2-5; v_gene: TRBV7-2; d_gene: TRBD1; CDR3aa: CASSLGQGQETQYF; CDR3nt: TGTGCCAGCAGCTTAGGACAGGGGCAAGAGACCCAGTACTTC